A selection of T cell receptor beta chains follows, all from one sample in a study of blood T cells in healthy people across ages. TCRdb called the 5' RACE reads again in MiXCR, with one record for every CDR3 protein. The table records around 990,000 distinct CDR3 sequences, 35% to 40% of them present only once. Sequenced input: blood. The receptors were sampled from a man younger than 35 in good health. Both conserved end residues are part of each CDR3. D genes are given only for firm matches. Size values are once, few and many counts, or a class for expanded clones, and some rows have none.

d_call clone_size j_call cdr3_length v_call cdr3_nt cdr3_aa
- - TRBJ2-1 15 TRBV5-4 TGTGCCAGCAGCTTGGCCTACGAGGGTGCCGATGAGCAGTTCTTC CASSLAYEGADEQFF
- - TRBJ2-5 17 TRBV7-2 TGTGCCAGCAGTCATAGACAGATTAGCCTTCTATACAATGAGCAGTACTTC CASSHRQISLLYNEQYF
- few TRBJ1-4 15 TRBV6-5 TGTGCCAGCAGGCATCGCCCTGGGGGGAATGAAAAACTGTTTTTT CASRHRPGGNEKLFF
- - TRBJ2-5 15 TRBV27 TGTGCCAGCAGTGACGGGGACGGATTTTACAATGAGCAGTACTTC CASSDGDGFYNEQYF
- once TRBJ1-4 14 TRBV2 TGTGCCAGCAGGCCGGGGAGTGAGGGTGAAAAACTGTTTTTT CASRPGSEGEKLFF
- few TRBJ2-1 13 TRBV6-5 TGTGCCAGCAGTTACACTACAGGGAGTGAGCAGTTCTTC CASSYTTGSEQFF
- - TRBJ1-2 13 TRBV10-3 TGTGCCATCAGTTCGAGGGCAGAGGGCGGCTACACCTTC CAISSRAEGGYTF
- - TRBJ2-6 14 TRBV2 TGTGCCAGCATTCGGGGGCCCGGGGCCAACGTCCTGACTTTC CASIRGPGANVLTF
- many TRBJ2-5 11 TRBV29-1 TGCAGCGATAGACAGAAAGAGACCCAGTACTTC CSDRQKETQYF
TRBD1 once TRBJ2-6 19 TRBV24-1 TGTGCCACCAGTGATAGGGTACGGGACAGGGCGTCTGGGGCCAACGTCCTGACTTTC CATSDRVRDRASGANVLTF
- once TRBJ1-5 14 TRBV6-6 TGTGCCAGCACCTCACCCGATAGCAATCAGCCCCAGCATTTT CASTSPDSNQPQHF
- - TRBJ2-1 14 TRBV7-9 TGTGCCAGCAGCTTACGACAGCGGTACAATGAGCAGTTCTTC CASSLRQRYNEQFF
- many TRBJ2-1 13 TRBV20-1 TGCAGTGCTAGCGGTGGGACCCTAAATGAGCAGTTCTTC CSASGGTLNEQFF
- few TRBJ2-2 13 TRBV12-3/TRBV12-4 TGTGCCAGCAGTTCGCGGGTCACCGGGGAGCTGTTTTTT CASSSRVTGELFF
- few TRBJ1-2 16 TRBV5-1 TGCGCCAGCAGCTTGACAACCCCCGGAAGAGACTATGGCTACACCTTC CASSLTTPGRDYGYTF
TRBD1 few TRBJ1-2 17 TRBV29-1 TGCAGCGTCGGATTAGGAACCGGGACAGGGATTAACTATGGCTACACCTTC CSVGLGTGTGINYGYTF
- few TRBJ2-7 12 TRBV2 TGTGCCATCGGCATCCGGGCCTACGAGCAGTACTTC CAIGIRAYEQYF
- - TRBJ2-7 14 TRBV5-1 TGCGCCAGCAGCCCGTCCCCGGCAGACAATGAGCAGTACTTC CASSPSPADNEQYF
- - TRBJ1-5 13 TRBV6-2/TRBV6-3 TGTGCCAGCAGTTACTTTGGTAATCAGCCCCAGCATTTT CASSYFGNQPQHF
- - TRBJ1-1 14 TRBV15 TGTGCCACCAGCAGGGAATTCGGGGGCACTGAAGCTTTCTTT CATSREFGGTEAFF
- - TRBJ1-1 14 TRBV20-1 TGCAGTGCTAGTGGGGGAAGACAGAACACTGAAGCTTTCTTT CSASGGRQNTEAFF
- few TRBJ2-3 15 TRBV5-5 TGTGCCAGCAGCTGGAGTTACCATAGCACAGATACGCAGTATTTT CASSWSYHSTDTQYF
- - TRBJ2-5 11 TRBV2 TGTGCCAGCAGTGACCGCCAGGCCCAGTACTTC CASSDRQAQYF
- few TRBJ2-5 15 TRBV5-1 TGCGCCAGCAGTCGATCATCGGGTATCGGAGAGACCCAGTACTTC CASSRSSGIGETQYF
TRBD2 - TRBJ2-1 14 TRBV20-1 TGCAGTGATAGAGTAGCTAGCGGGGGATCGTCCCAGTTCTTC CSDRVASGGSSQFF
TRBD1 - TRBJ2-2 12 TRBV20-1 TGCAGTGCTATCAGGGGGCCCGGGGAGCTGTTTTTT CSAIRGPGELFF
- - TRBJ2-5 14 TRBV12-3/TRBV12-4 TGTGCCAGCAGTCCTGCAGAAGACCAAGAGACCCAGTACTTC CASSPAEDQETQYF
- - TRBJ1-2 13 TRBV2 TGTGCCAGCGTTGGGGGGCGAGGATTTGGCTACACCTTC CASVGGRGFGYTF
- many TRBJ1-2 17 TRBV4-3 TGCGCCAGCAGCCAAGAATTTGAGGCACAGGCCCGCTATGGCTACACCTTC CASSQEFEAQARYGYTF
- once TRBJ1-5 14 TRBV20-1 TGCAGTGCTAGTTTCGGTCAAGCCAATCAGCCCCAGCATTTT CSASFGQANQPQHF
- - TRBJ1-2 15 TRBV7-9 TGTGCCAGCACCCAGGATCGGTCGGCTAACTATGGCTACACCTTC CASTQDRSANYGYTF
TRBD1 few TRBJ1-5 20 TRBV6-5 TGTGCCAGCAGTTACTCGATCGGGACAGGGAGGTCGGTTGGCAATCAGCCCCAGCATTTT CASSYSIGTGRSVGNQPQHF
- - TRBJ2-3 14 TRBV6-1 TGTGCCAGCAGTGAAAGGGCCCGCGGGGATACGCAGTATTTT CASSERARGDTQYF
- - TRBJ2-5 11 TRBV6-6 TGTGCCAGCAGTTCCTGTGAAAGCCAGTACTTC CASSSCESQYF
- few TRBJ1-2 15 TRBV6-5 TGTGCCAGCAGCCAGAGGCGAGGGACTAACTATGGCTACACCTTC CASSQRRGTNYGYTF
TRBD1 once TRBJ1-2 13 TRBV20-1 TGCAGTGCTCCCTCTGACAGGGACTATGGCTACACCTTC CSAPSDRDYGYTF
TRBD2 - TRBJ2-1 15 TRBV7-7 TGTGCCAGCAGCTCTTCTAGCGGGGGGGCGGATGAGCAGTTCTTC CASSSSSGGADEQFF
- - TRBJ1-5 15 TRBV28 TGTGCCAGCAGCCCCAGAGGGGAGTACTATCAGCCCCAGCATTTT CASSPRGEYYQPQHF
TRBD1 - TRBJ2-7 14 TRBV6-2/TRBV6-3 TGTGCCAGCAGTGGCCCAACAGGGGGCAATGAGCAGTACTTC CASSGPTGGNEQYF
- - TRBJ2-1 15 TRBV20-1 TGCAGTGCTCTTAGTTTGACTATGGGGACCAATGAGCAGTTCTTC CSALSLTMGTNEQFF